A selection of T cell receptor beta chains follows, all from one sample in a study of T-cell memory formation after mild COVID-19. TCRdb fed the 5' RACE reads into MiXCR, producing one record per CDR3 protein. The table shows fewer than 400,000 distinct CDR3 sequences, with 10% to 15% occurring only once. Sequenced material: PBMCs or a T cell subset sorted from them (not recorded which). The source is a man between 18 and 29 years old who had mild COVID-19 (a few samples of this study predate the infection). Cell type and time point are not known. The CDR3 runs from the conserved cysteine through the conserved F or W. D genes are given only for firm matches. The listing skips clone size in some rows; elsewhere it reads once, few, many or a size class.

J: TRBJ2-3; D: TRBD1; V: TRBV7-9; size: many; length: 13; DNA: TGTGCCACCAGGACAGGGGGCGCAGATACGCAGTATTTT; CDR3: CATRTGGADTQYF
J: TRBJ2-7; D: TRBD1; V: TRBV29-1; size: few; length: 13; DNA: TGCAGCGTTGGGAAACAGGGGGCTAACGAGCAGTACTTC; CDR3: CSVGKQGANEQYF
J: TRBJ2-3; D: NA; V: TRBV5-1; size: many; length: 12; DNA: TGCGCCAGCACCAGCGAGGGTGATACGCAGTATTTT; CDR3: CASTSEGDTQYF
J: TRBJ2-1; D: NA; V: TRBV12-5; size: NA; length: 11; DNA: TGTGCTAGTGGTTCGCGTATCGAGCAGTTCTTC; CDR3: CASGSRIEQFF
J: TRBJ1-6; D: TRBD1; V: TRBV4-3; size: NA; length: 19; DNA: TGCGCCAGCAGCCAAGAGACAGGGGCTAGGAGCTCCTATAATTCACCCCTCCACTTT; CDR3: CASSQETGARSSYNSPLHF
J: TRBJ2-3; D: TRBD2; V: TRBV5-1; size: few; length: 15; DNA: TGCGCCAGCAGCTTCAGCGGGGGGGCCCCAGATACGCAGTATTTT; CDR3: CASSFSGGAPDTQYF
J: TRBJ2-1; D: TRBD2; V: TRBV4-1; size: few; length: 14; DNA: TGCGCCAGCAGCCAAGGGACTAGCTGGAATGAGCAGTTCTTC; CDR3: CASSQGTSWNEQFF
J: TRBJ2-2; D: TRBD2; V: TRBV29-1; size: few; length: 13; DNA: TGCAGCGCGAGCGGGGAGAACACCGGGGAGCTGTTTTTT; CDR3: CSASGENTGELFF
J: TRBJ1-1; D: NA; V: TRBV12-3/TRBV12-4; size: few; length: 13; DNA: TGTGCCAGCACCCTTGGGGCTGCGGACGAAGCTTTCTTT; CDR3: CASTLGAADEAFF
J: TRBJ2-1; D: NA; V: TRBV7-6; size: many; length: 14; DNA: TGTGCCAGCAGCTTAGCCCTAGGGTCGGGAGAGCAGTTCTTC; CDR3: CASSLALGSGEQFF
J: TRBJ2-2; D: TRBD1; V: TRBV28; size: few; length: 19; DNA: TGTGCCAGCATCTCCCGGGGGGGACAGGGGTTGTTTAGCACCGGGGAGCTGTTTTTT; CDR3: CASISRGGQGLFSTGELFF
J: TRBJ2-1; D: NA; V: TRBV7-3; size: NA; length: 19; DNA: TGTGCCAGCAGCTTAAAGGGCTCCGACACCATCCCTTCGGGCAATGAGCAGTTCTTC; CDR3: CASSLKGSDTIPSGNEQFF
J: TRBJ2-7; D: NA; V: TRBV20-1; size: NA; length: 11; DNA: TGCAGTGCCTATGGACACTCCGAGCAGTACTTC; CDR3: CSAYGHSEQYF
J: TRBJ1-2; D: NA; V: TRBV4-3; size: many; length: 15; DNA: TGCGCCAGCACCCGGCAGGCAGGGGACTCCTATGGCTACACCTTC; CDR3: CASTRQAGDSYGYTF
J: TRBJ1-3; D: NA; V: TRBV28; size: few; length: 16; DNA: TGTGCCAGCAGTCCCAGGGCCTGGCCCTCTGGAAACACCATATATTTT; CDR3: CASSPRAWPSGNTIYF
J: TRBJ2-3; D: NA; V: TRBV6-2/TRBV6-3; size: NA; length: 14; DNA: TGTGCCAGCACCCCTTTCAGGGCGGAGGATACGCAGTATTTT; CDR3: CASTPFRAEDTQYF
J: TRBJ1-2; D: NA; V: TRBV6-9; size: few; length: 17; DNA: TGTGCCAGACCCAGAGGAACAGGGAGAAGGGCTAACTATGGCTACACCTTC; CDR3: CARPRGTGRRANYGYTF
J: TRBJ1-1; D: TRBD1; V: TRBV19; size: NA; length: 12; DNA: TGTGCCAGTAGGACAGGGAGGACTGAAGCTTTCTTT; CDR3: CASRTGRTEAFF
J: TRBJ1-5; D: NA; V: TRBV7-2; size: NA; length: 17; DNA: TGTGCCAGCAGCTTAAGGCCGTCAGGGTATAGCAATCAGCCCCAGCATTTT; CDR3: CASSLRPSGYSNQPQHF
J: TRBJ2-7; D: NA; V: TRBV20-1; size: NA; length: 15; DNA: TGCAGTGCTAGAGATCCTCTGCGGGGAGGCTACGAGCAGTACTTC; CDR3: CSARDPLRGGYEQYF
J: TRBJ2-2; D: NA; V: TRBV6-5; size: few; length: 13; DNA: TGTGCCAGCGGTGCAGGGTACACCGGGGAGCTGTTTTTT; CDR3: CASGAGYTGELFF
J: TRBJ2-1; D: NA; V: TRBV1; size: NA; length: 12; DNA: TGCACCAGCAGCCAAGTAGGCAATGAGCAGTTCTTC; CDR3: CTSSQVGNEQFF
J: TRBJ1-1; D: NA; V: TRBV7-6; size: many; length: 14; DNA: TGCGCCAGCAGCTTGGAGGCGGGGAACACTGAAGCTTTCTTT; CDR3: CASSLEAGNTEAFF
J: TRBJ2-7; D: TRBD2; V: TRBV20-1; size: NA; length: 15; DNA: TGCAGTGCTAGAGGCCGGAGCGGGGGACCCTACGAGCAGTACTTC; CDR3: CSARGRSGGPYEQYF
J: TRBJ2-3; D: NA; V: TRBV5-1; size: few; length: 13; DNA: TGCGCCAGCAGCTTGGAGCTAACGGTCACGCAGTATTTT; CDR3: CASSLELTVTQYF
J: TRBJ2-1; D: TRBD2; V: TRBV12-3/TRBV12-4; size: NA; length: 16; DNA: TGTGCCAGCAGTGGACGACTAGCGGCCACCTACAATGAGCAGTTCTTC; CDR3: CASSGRLAATYNEQFF
J: TRBJ2-7; D: TRBD2; V: TRBV28; size: NA; length: 13; DNA: TGTGCCAGCAATCTGGGGGGGTACTACGAGCAGTACTTC; CDR3: CASNLGGYYEQYF
J: TRBJ1-5; D: NA; V: TRBV3-1; size: many; length: 17; DNA: TGTGCCAGCAGCCAAGGCTTTAGGGCCCCCCTTAATCAGCCCCAGCATTTT; CDR3: CASSQGFRAPLNQPQHF
J: TRBJ1-3; D: NA; V: TRBV5-6; size: few; length: 15; DNA: TGTGCCAGCAACATTGGAGTCGGCTCTGGAAACACCATATATTTT; CDR3: CASNIGVGSGNTIYF
J: TRBJ2-3; D: TRBD1; V: TRBV4-3; size: few; length: 16; DNA: TGCGCCAGCAGCCAAGCCGGGACAGGGGGCAGGGATACGCAGTATTTT; CDR3: CASSQAGTGGRDTQYF
J: TRBJ2-5; D: NA; V: TRBV7-2; size: NA; length: 15; DNA: TGTGCCAGCCGCCCTGGGGTGGTGAAGCAAGAGACCCAGTACTTC; CDR3: CASRPGVVKQETQYF
J: TRBJ2-6; D: NA; V: TRBV6-4; size: few; length: 15; DNA: TGTGCCAGCAGTGAGAAAAGCTCTGGGGCCAACGTCCTGACTTTC; CDR3: CASSEKSSGANVLTF
J: TRBJ2-7; D: NA; V: TRBV4-3; size: many; length: 14; DNA: TGCGCCAGCAGCCCCCAGCGAGGAGGCTACGAGCAGTACTTC; CDR3: CASSPQRGGYEQYF
J: TRBJ1-1; D: NA; V: TRBV15; size: NA; length: 14; DNA: TGTGCCACCAGCAGAGTGACAGCTGACACTGAAGCTTTCTTT; CDR3: CATSRVTADTEAFF
J: TRBJ1-1; D: TRBD1; V: TRBV7-9; size: few; length: 14; DNA: TGTGCCAGCAGCACCGTAGGGGACAGGGTGGATGCTTTCTTT; CDR3: CASSTVGDRVDAFF
J: TRBJ2-1; D: NA; V: TRBV4-3; size: many; length: 13; DNA: TGCGCCAGCAGCCAAGAGGCACGGAATGAGCAGTTCTTC; CDR3: CASSQEARNEQFF
J: TRBJ2-3; D: NA; V: TRBV29-1; size: NA; length: 13; DNA: TGCAGCGCCATGACAGCTAGCACAGATACGCAGTATTTT; CDR3: CSAMTASTDTQYF
J: TRBJ2-1; D: NA; V: TRBV19; size: NA; length: 15; DNA: TGTGCCAGTAGTATTGACGCCAGTCCATACAATGAGCAGTTCTTC; CDR3: CASSIDASPYNEQFF
J: TRBJ2-1; D: NA; V: TRBV5-4; size: few; length: 14; DNA: TGTGCCAGCAGCTTGGACTATGACTACAATGAGCAGTTCTTC; CDR3: CASSLDYDYNEQFF
J: TRBJ2-1; D: TRBD2; V: TRBV12-3/TRBV12-4; size: NA; length: 15; DNA: TGTGCCAGCAGTTTGACTAGCGGATTATACAATGAGCAGTTCTTC; CDR3: CASSLTSGLYNEQFF
J: TRBJ1-1; D: NA; V: TRBV3-1; size: NA; length: 15; DNA: TGTGCCAGCAGTCACCCCGGCGGAGGGAACACTGAAGCTTTCTTT; CDR3: CASSHPGGGNTEAFF
J: TRBJ2-1; D: TRBD1; V: TRBV28; size: NA; length: 14; DNA: TGTGCCAGCAGTCACAGGGGTGGGGTAAATGAGCAGTTCTTC; CDR3: CASSHRGGVNEQFF
J: TRBJ2-3; D: TRBD1; V: TRBV20-1; size: NA; length: 16; DNA: TGCAGTGCTAGAGCGCTGGGGACAGGGGAAACAGATACGCAGTATTTT; CDR3: CSARALGTGETDTQYF
J: TRBJ1-4; D: NA; V: TRBV4-1; size: NA; length: 15; DNA: TGCGCCAGCAGCCACACAGGATCAACTAATGAAAAACTGTTTTTT; CDR3: CASSHTGSTNEKLFF
J: TRBJ1-1; D: NA; V: TRBV25-1; size: NA; length: 13; DNA: TGTGCCAGCAGTGCAAGCTGGGACACTGAAGCTTTCTTT; CDR3: CASSASWDTEAFF
J: TRBJ2-7; D: NA; V: TRBV5-5; size: few; length: 15; DNA: TGTGCCAGCAGCCCCCTAGCGCTGTTCTCCTACGAGCAGTACTTC; CDR3: CASSPLALFSYEQYF
J: TRBJ2-1; D: NA; V: TRBV5-1; size: many; length: 14; DNA: TGCGCCAGCAGCTTGCATGGGAACTACAATGAGCAGTTCTTC; CDR3: CASSLHGNYNEQFF
J: TRBJ1-1; D: NA; V: TRBV6-2/TRBV6-3; size: NA; length: 13; DNA: TGTGCCAGCAGTTACTGGGGGCAGGCTGAAGCTTTCTTT; CDR3: CASSYWGQAEAFF
J: TRBJ2-3; D: NA; V: TRBV3-1; size: few; length: 14; DNA: TGTGCCAGCAGATACGGGGGAAACACAGATACGCAGTATTTT; CDR3: CASRYGGNTDTQYF
J: TRBJ2-2; D: NA; V: TRBV24-1; size: NA; length: 13; DNA: TGTGCCACCACGAGGGATGACACCGGGGAGCTGTTTTTT; CDR3: CATTRDDTGELFF
J: TRBJ2-6; D: NA; V: TRBV29-1; size: many; length: 16; DNA: TGCAGCGTTGAGAGGGACACTGACTCTGGGGCCAACGTCCTGACTTTC; CDR3: CSVERDTDSGANVLTF
J: TRBJ2-5; D: NA; V: TRBV6-6; size: many; length: 12; DNA: TGTGCCAGCTGCAGGGGAGGAGAGACCCAGTACTTC; CDR3: CASCRGGETQYF
J: TRBJ1-5; D: NA; V: TRBV6-5; size: NA; length: 15; DNA: TGTGCCAGCAGCCTATTTCGGGGGGCCAATCAGCCCCAGCATTTT; CDR3: CASSLFRGANQPQHF
J: TRBJ2-6; D: NA; V: TRBV20-1; size: NA; length: 15; DNA: TGCAGTGCTAGAGATCGCAGGGCTGGGGCCAACGTCCTGACTTTC; CDR3: CSARDRRAGANVLTF
J: TRBJ2-1; D: NA; V: TRBV29-1; size: few; length: 13; DNA: TGCAGCGTTGTTCCGGGATCCTACAATGAGCAGTTCTTC; CDR3: CSVVPGSYNEQFF